This T cell receptor (beta chain) was recorded in a study of cytomegalovirus exposure and HLA in healthy donors. The CDR3 consists of 16 residues. V was cut by 0 bases and J by 0 bases, with 6 bases left in between. Germline values: CDR1 LGHNA, CDR2 YSLEER. PCR involved 60 Vbeta and 13 Jbeta primers. Sequenced by immunoSEQ multiplex PCR; TCRdb stores in-frame clones only, minus some. The table has about 140,000 clones, roughly four fifths seen once. Concerning this clone: Distinct nucleotide sequences in the sample also encode this CDR3.

V usage is TRBV4-3 and J usage is TRBJ2-6; unclear D gene. The sequence was obtained from a male donor in good health and CMV-seronegative. Material: PBMCs. This CDR3 reads CASSQDSVSGANVLTF. The CDR3 coding sequence is TGCGCCAGCAGCCAAGACTCAGTCTCTGGGGCCAACGTCCTGACTTTC.